This T cell receptor beta chain is from a study of blood T cells in healthy people across ages. The study isolated at least 6.5 million PBMCs from each sample. A second PCR of 7 to 11 cycles used a sample-barcoded 5' primer and a J-beta primer mix. TCRdb called the 5' RACE reads again in MiXCR, with one record for every CDR3 protein. The sample shows around 870,000 distinct CDR3 sequences, about 28% of them seen only once. Germline lookup yields CDR1 MGHRA and CDR2 YSYEKL. V was cut by 3 bases and J by 5 bases, with 13 bases left in between. The CDR3 spans 14 residues. This clonotype was detected only a few times.

The sequence came from a woman aged 80 or over in good health. The chain is built from TRBV4-1 and TRBJ2-5, with D unclear. The material sequenced was blood. The CDR3: CASSQLTRPETQYF. Written as DNA, the CDR3 is TGCGCCAGCAGCCAGCTAACCCGCCCGGAGACCCAGTACTTC.